The T cell receptor beta chain under discussion was sequenced for a study of blood T cell repertoires in COVID-19. Overall study context: There were acute and convalescent COVID-19 samples, and they came from the United States, Italy and Spain.

Regarding this clone: The germline gene is not matched at one end of the junction; a read error may be the cause.

Seattle patient enrollment occurred during active infection, with longitudinal follow-up thereafter. As handled by the study authors: The assay estimated nucleated cells by amplifying reference gene primers. Only in-frame clones appear in the TCRdb table, and some are missing; sequencing was by immunoSEQ multiplex PCR. V and J calls and clone size are as listed in that table; D and trimming were resolved from the DNA. The repertoire holds 300,000 to 400,000 clones, with more than 75% as singletons. Germline lookup yields CDR1 SGHAT and CDR2 FQNNGV. This CDR3 has 12 residues. The clonotype originates from a woman aged 50 to 60 with COVID-19, enrolled during active disease. Source material: peripheral blood. The V and J genes are TRBV11-2 and TRBJ1-2, with D hard to call. In DNA form, the CDR3 reads TGTGCCAGCAGCTTAGAGAACTATCGCTACACCTTC. Translating gives CASSLENYRYTF.